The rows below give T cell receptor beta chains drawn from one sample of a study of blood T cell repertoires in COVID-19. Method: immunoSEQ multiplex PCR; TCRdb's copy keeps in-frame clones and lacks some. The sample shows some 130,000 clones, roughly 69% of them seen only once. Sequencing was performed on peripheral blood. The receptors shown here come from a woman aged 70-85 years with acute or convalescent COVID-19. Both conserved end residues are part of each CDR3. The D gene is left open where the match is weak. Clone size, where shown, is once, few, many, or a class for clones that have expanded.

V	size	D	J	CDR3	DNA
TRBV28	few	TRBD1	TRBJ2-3	CASSTGARTDTQYF	TGTGCCAGCAGTACAGGGGCCCGCACAGATACGCAGTATTTT
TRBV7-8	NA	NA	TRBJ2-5	CASSLQPLQGTQETQYF	TGTGCCAGCAGCTTACAGCCTTTACAGGGTACCCAAGAGACCCAGTACTTC
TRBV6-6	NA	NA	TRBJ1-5	CASSYSTRGDQPQHF	TGTGCCAGCAGTTACTCGACCAGGGGAGATCAGCCCCAGCATTTT
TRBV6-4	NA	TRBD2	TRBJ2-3	CAALAGADTQYF	TGTGCCGCACTAGCGGGGGCAGATACGCAGTATTTT
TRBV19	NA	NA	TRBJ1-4	CATSPPPGRGGTNEKLFF	TGTGCCACCTCCCCACCTCCTGGGAGGGGGGGAACTAATGAAAAACTGTTTTTT
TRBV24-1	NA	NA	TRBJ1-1	CATSEGTNTEAFF	TGTGCCACCAGTGAGGGGACAAACACTGAAGCTTTCTTT
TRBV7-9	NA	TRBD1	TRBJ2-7	CASSQEGTGGYEQYF	TGTGCCAGCAGCCAAGAGGGGACAGGGGGCTACGAGCAGTACTTC
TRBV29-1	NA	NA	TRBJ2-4	CSVEDRGNIQYF	TGCAGCGTTGAAGATAGGGGGAACATTCAGTACTTC
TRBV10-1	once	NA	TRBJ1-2	CARRQAPENYGYTF	TGCGCCAGAAGACAGGCCCCTGAGAACTATGGCTACACCTTC
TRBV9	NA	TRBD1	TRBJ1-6	CASSVVGTGRHSPLHF	TGTGCCAGCAGCGTAGTTGGGACAGGGCGCCATTCACCCCTCCACTTT
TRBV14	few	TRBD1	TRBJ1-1	CASSQRGQGRTEAFF	TGTGCCAGCAGCCAAAGGGGACAGGGAAGAACTGAAGCTTTCTTT
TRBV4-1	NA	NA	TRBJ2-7	CASSQGQASYEQYF	TGCGCCAGCAGCCAAGGACAGGCTTCCTACGAGCAGTACTTC
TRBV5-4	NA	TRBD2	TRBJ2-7	CASSGATSGGAHEQYF	TGTGCCAGCAGCGGGGCGACTAGCGGGGGGGCCCACGAGCAGTACTTC
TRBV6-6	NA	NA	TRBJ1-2	CASSPTGVSGYTF	TGTGCCAGCAGCCCGACAGGTGTCAGTGGCTACACCTTC
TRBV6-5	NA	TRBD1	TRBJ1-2	CASSYSPPGGGYGYTF	TGTGCCAGCAGTTACTCCCCCCCAGGGGGCGGCTATGGCTACACCTTC
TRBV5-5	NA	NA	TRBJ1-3	CASTWGVSGNTIYF	TGTGCCAGCACCTGGGGGGTGTCTGGAAACACCATATATTTT
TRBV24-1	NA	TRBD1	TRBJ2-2	CATRDRGDTGELFF	TGTGCCACCAGGGACAGGGGCGACACCGGGGAGCTGTTTTTT
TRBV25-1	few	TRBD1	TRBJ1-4	CASSERGQVRDEKLFF	TGTGCCAGCAGTGAAAGAGGACAGGTCCGGGATGAAAAACTGTTTTTT
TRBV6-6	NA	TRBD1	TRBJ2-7	CASSGEDRGSYEQYF	TGTGCCAGCAGTGGAGAGGACAGGGGCTCCTACGAGCAGTACTTC
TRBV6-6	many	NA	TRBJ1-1	CASSYVGSTEAFF	TGTGCCAGCAGTTACGTCGGGAGCACTGAAGCTTTCTTT